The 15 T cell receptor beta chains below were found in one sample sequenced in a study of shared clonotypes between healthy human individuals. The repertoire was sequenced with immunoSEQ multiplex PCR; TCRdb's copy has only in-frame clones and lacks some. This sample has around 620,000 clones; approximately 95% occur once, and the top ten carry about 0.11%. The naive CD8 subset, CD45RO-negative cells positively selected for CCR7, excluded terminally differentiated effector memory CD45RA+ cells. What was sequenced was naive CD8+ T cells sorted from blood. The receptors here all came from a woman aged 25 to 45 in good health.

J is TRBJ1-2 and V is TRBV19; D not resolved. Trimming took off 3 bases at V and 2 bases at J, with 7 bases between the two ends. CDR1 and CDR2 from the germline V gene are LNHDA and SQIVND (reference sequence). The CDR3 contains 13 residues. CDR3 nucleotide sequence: TGTGCCAGTAGTATTAAAGGGAACTATGGCTACACCTTC. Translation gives CASSIKGNYGYTF.

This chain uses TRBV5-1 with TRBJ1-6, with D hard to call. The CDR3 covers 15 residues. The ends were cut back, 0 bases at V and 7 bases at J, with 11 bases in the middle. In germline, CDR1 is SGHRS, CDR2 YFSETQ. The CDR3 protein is CASSLASSPNSPLHF. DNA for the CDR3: TGCGCCAGCAGCTTGGCCTCATCGCCGAATTCACCCCTCCACTTT. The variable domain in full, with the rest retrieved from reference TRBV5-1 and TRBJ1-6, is KAGVTQTPRYLIKTRGQQVTLSCSPISGHRSVSWYQQTPGQGLQFLFEYFSETQRNKGNFPGRFSGRQFSNSRSEMNVSTLELGDSALYLCASSLASSPNSPLHFGNGTRLTVT.

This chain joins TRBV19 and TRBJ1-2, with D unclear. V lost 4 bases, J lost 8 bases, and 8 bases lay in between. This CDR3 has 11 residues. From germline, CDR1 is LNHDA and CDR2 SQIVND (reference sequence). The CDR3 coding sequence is TGTGCCAGTAGTAGGGGTGGCGGCTACACCTTC. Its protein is CASSRGGGYTF.

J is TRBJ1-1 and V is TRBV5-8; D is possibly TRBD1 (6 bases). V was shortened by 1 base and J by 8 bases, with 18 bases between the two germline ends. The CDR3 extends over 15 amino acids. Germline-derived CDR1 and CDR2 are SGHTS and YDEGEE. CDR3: CASSLWGTGHSEAFF. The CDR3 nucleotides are TGTGCCAGCAGCTTGTGGGGTACAGGGCATTCGGAAGCTTTCTTT.

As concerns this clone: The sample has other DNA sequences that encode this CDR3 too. CDR3: CASSSIGSNQPQHF. The CDR3 region has the DNA TGTGCCAGCAGTTCAATCGGGAGCAATCAGCCCCAGCATTTT. V usage is TRBV27 and J usage is TRBJ1-5; D remains ambiguous. The CDR3 sequence is 14 residues long. V lost 4 bases and J 1 base, leaving 8 bases between the germline ends. Germline V gene lookup returns CDR1 MNHEY and CDR2 SMNVEV (reference sequence).

The CDR3 loop reads CASSGSGTGVDGYTF. In DNA form, the CDR3 reads TGTGCCAGCAGCGGATCCGGGACAGGGGTGGACGGCTACACCTTC. The V gene is TRBV7-6, the J gene TRBJ1-2; TRBD1 aligns across 10 bases. The junction had 11 bases not matched to a gene; V was cut back by 5 bases and J by 8 bases. CDR3 length: 15 residues. Looked up from germline, CDR1 is SGHVS and CDR2 is FNYEAQ.

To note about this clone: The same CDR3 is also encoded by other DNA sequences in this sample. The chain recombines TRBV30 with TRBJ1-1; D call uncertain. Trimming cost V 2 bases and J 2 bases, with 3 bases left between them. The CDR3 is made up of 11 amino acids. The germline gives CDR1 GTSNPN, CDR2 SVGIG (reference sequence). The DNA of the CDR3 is TGTGCCTGGAGTAGAAACACTGAAGCTTTCTTT. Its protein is CAWSRNTEAFF. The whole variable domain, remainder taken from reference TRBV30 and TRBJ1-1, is SQTIHQWPATLVQPVGSPLSLECTVEGTSNPNLYWYRQAAGRGLQLLFYSVGIGQISSEVPQNLSASRPQDRQFILSSKKLLLSDSGFYLCAWSRNTEAFFGQGTRLTVV.

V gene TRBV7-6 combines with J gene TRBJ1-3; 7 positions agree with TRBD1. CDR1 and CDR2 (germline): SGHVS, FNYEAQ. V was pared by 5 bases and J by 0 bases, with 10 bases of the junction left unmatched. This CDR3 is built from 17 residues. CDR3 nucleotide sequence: TGTGCCAGCAGCCCCCACTCAGGGGGAACCTCTGGAAACACCATATATTTT. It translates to CASSPHSGGTSGNTIYF.

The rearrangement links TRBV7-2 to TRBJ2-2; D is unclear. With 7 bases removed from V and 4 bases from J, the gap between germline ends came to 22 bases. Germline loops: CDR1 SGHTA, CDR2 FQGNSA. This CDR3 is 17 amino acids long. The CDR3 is CASTRLQYGPTTGELFF. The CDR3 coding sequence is TGTGCCAGCACCCGATTACAATACGGGCCCACCACCGGGGAGCTGTTTTTT.

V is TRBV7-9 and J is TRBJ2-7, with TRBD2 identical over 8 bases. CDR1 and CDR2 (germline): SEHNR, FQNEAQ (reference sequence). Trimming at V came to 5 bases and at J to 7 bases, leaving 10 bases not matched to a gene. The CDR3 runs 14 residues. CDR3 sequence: CASSPGSGRKEQYF. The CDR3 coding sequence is TGTGCCAGCAGCCCCGGGAGCGGGAGAAAAGAGCAGTACTTC.

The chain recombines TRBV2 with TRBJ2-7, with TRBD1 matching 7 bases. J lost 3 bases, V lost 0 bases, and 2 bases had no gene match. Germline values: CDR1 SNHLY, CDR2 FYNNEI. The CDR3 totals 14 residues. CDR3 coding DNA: TGTGCCAGCAGTGAAGCCAGGGGGAACTACGAGCAGTACTTC. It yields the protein CASSEARGNYEQYF.

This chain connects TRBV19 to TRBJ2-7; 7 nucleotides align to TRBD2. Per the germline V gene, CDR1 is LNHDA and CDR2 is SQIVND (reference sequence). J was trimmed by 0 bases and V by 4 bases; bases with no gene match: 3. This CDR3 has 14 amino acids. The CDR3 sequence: CASSNGDYSYEQYF. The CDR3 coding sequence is TGTGCCAGTAGTAATGGGGACTACTCCTACGAGCAGTACTTC. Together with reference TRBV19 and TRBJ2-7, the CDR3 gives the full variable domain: DGGITQSPKYLFRKEGQNVTLSCEQNLNHDAMYWYRQDPGQGLRLIYYSQIVNDFQKGDIAEGYSVSREKKESFPLTVTSAQKNPTAFYLCASSNGDYSYEQYFGPGTRLTVT.

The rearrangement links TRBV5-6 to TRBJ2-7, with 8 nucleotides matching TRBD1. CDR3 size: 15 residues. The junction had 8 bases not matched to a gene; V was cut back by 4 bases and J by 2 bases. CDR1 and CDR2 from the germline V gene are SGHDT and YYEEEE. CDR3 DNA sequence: TGTGCCAGCAGCCCCGGGACAGGTTGGACCTACGAGCAGTACTTC. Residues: CASSPGTGWTYEQYF.

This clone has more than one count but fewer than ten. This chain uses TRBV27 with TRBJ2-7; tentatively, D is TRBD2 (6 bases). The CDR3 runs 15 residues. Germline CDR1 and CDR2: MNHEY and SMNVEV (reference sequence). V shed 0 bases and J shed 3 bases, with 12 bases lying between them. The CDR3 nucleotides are TGTGCCAGCAGTTTATCGACGGGAGTTAGCTACGAGCAGTACTTC. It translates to CASSLSTGVSYEQYF.

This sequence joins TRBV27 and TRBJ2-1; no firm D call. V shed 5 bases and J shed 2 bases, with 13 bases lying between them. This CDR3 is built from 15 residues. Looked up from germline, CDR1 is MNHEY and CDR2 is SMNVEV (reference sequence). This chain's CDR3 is CASSLDINPYNEQFF. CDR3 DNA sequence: TGTGCCAGCAGTCTAGACATAAACCCCTACAATGAGCAGTTCTTC.